The 22 T cell receptor beta chains given below trace back to one sample, sequenced in a study of blood T cells in healthy people across ages. Combining a sample-barcoded 5' primer with a J-beta primer mix, a second PCR ran for roughly 7 to 12 cycles. In TCRdb, the 5' RACE reads were re-called with MiXCR into one record per CDR3 protein. This sample has around 900,000 distinct CDR3 sequences, with more than 25% found just once. The source material was blood. Receptors were obtained from a woman of 80 years or more in good health.

This clonotype showed up just once. The chain combines TRBV12-2 with TRBJ2-1; TRBD2, the table's D call, lacks a check against the DNA. TRBV12-2 is a pseudogene locus. This CDR3 region has 19 residues. The CDR3 reads CASRLEEEGSGGFQNEQFF. DNA for the CDR3: TGTGCAAGTCGCTTAGAGGAGGAAGGGAGCGGGGGGTTTCAGAATGAGCAGTTCTTC.

This clonotype appeared many times. The chain joins TRBV12-3 or TRBV12-4 to TRBJ2-3; 7 bases agree with TRBD2. V lost 6 bases to trimming and J lost 3 bases; unmatched junction nucleotides: 3. The CDR3 loop spans 13 amino acids. CDR3 protein: CASSLLATDTQYF. The CDR3 bases are TGTGCCAGCAGCCTACTAGCGACAGATACGCAGTATTTT.

As regards this clonotype: A single base separates this from a much larger clone, so it may be a read error. CDR3 in amino acids: CSAPSRGRIPEAFF. The CDR3 DNA follows: TGCAGTGCTCCTAGCAGGGGGCGAATTCCTGAAGCTTTCTTT. This chain uses TRBV20-1 with TRBJ1-1; TRBD1 matches 8 bases. CDR3 length: 14 amino acids. V shed 5 bases, J shed 6 bases, and the junction held 11 bases outside the gene matches. Germline V gives CDR1 DFQATT, CDR2 SNEGSKA (reference sequence).

The chain joins TRBV20-1 to TRBJ2-2, with TRBD1 as a possible D gene (6 bases). Between the trimmed V and J ends, which lost 3 bases and 4 bases, there was a span of 9 bases. This CDR3 comprises 13 residues. CDR1 and CDR2 from the germline V gene are DFQATT and SNEGSKA (reference sequence). CDR3 loop: CSARSTGTGELFF. DNA for the CDR3: TGCAGTGCTAGGTCGACAGGCACCGGGGAGCTGTTTTTT.

This clonotype occurred many times. This chain links TRBV2 with TRBJ2-1; D is undetermined. CDR1 SNHLY and CDR2 FYNNEI come from the germline V gene. The V gene lost 8 bases and the J gene lost 2 bases, with 4 bases spanning the gap. The CDR3 has 11 amino acids. The CDR3 coding sequence is TGTGCCAGCGGGGCCTACAATGAGCAGTTCTTC. Encoded protein: CASGAYNEQFF.

The sample holds a few counts of this clonotype. This chain links TRBV30 with TRBJ1-6; 7 positions match TRBD1. The trim removed 4 bases at V and 13 bases at J, leaving 10 bases unmatched. The CDR3 consists of 13 residues. Germline loops: CDR1 GTSNPN, CDR2 SVGIG (reference sequence). Here the CDR3 reads CAWTGQEGVPLHF. In DNA, the CDR3 is TGTGCCTGGACTGGACAGGAAGGAGTGCCCCTCCACTTT.

Ten or more counts support this clonotype. The rearrangement links TRBV6-5 to TRBJ2-7; 11 positions match TRBD1. The CDR3 sequence is 15 residues long. Germline CDR1 MNHEY, CDR2 SVGAGI. Unmatched junction bases numbered 7, after V lost 4 bases and J lost 5 bases. CDR3: CASSSAGTGGDEQYF. CDR3 sequence (DNA): TGTGCCAGCAGTTCCGCCGGGACAGGGGGTGACGAGCAGTACTTC.

The chain is built from TRBV6-5 and TRBJ1-5, with 12 bases lining up with TRBD1. The germline CDR1 and CDR2 sequences are MNHEY and SVGAGI. This CDR3 has 18 amino acids. The V gene end was trimmed by 2 bases and the J gene end by 5 bases; junction bases not matched to a gene: 10. In DNA, the CDR3 is TGTGCCAGCAGTTACGGGGGACAGGGGGCTCTAATGTATCAGCCCCAGCATTTT. This gives the protein CASSYGGQGALMYQPQHF.

This clonotype was seen many times. The chain combines TRBV29-1 with TRBJ2-3; D not resolved. Trimming shortened V by 4 bases and J by 6 bases, and 14 bases separated the two germline ends. Germline loops: CDR1 SQVTM, CDR2 ANQGSEA. The CDR3 sequence is 13 residues long. CDR3: CSVGFQRRDTQYF. The CDR3 bases are TGCAGCGTTGGGTTTCAGAGAAGGGATACGCAGTATTTT.

As to this clonotype: This may come from a read error, since a much larger clone is one base off. CDR3 sequence (DNA): TGCGCCGGCAGCCCCGCAGCCCCCCAAGAGACCCAGTACTTC. It codes for CAGSPAAPQETQYF. The V call is TRBV4-1, the J call TRBJ2-5, with D uncertain. This CDR3 is built from 14 residues. CDR1 MGHRA and CDR2 YSYEKL come from the germline V gene.

The sample holds many counts of this clonotype. The CDR3 DNA is TGCGCCAGCAGCTTGTTAGCGGGGGGGCTCGGTGAGCAGTTCTTC. This sequence encodes CASSLLAGGLGEQFF. The chain links TRBV5-1 to TRBJ2-1; 11 bases agree with TRBD2. This CDR3 spans 15 amino acids. Per the germline V gene, CDR1 is SGHRS and CDR2 is YFSETQ. Trimming took 1 base from V and 9 from J; bases not matched to a gene: 6.

This clonotype was detected many times. This chain joins TRBV5-1 and TRBJ2-5; perhaps TRBD1 as D (5 bases). The length of the CDR3 is 15 residues. CDR1 SGHRS and CDR2 YFSETQ come from the germline V gene. V lost 6 bases and J lost 5, with 20 bases in between. CDR3 DNA: TGCGCCAGCAAACCTCAGGGAATTGGGATCGAGACCCAGTACTTC. Its protein product is CASKPQGIGIETQYF.

This clonotype was counted ten times or more. The V gene is TRBV12-3 or TRBV12-4, the J gene TRBJ1-5; TRBD1 matches 8 bases. V gave up 7 bases and J gave up 2 bases; unmatched junction bases: 16. The CDR3 is 18 amino acids. This chain's CDR3 is CASTKTGEFLLGNQPQHF. The CDR3 DNA reads TGTGCCAGCACCAAGACAGGGGAGTTTCTTTTAGGCAATCAGCCCCAGCATTTT.

This clonotype appeared many times. V and J are TRBV5-1 and TRBJ2-5; possible D gene TRBD2, 6 bases. V was trimmed by 0 bases and J by 0 bases, leaving 9 bases between them. This CDR3 is 15 amino acids long. The germline gives CDR1 SGHRS, CDR2 YFSETQ. CDR3 loop: CASSLVGGHQETQYF. Written as DNA, the CDR3 is TGCGCCAGCAGCTTGGTGGGGGGACACCAAGAGACCCAGTACTTC.

The chain employs TRBV10-1 and TRBJ1-1, with TRBD1 identical over 10 bases. Germline V lookup: CDR1 WNHNN, CDR2 SYGVQD (reference sequence). The junction had 6 bases not matched to a gene; V was cut back by 6 bases and J by 5 bases. The CDR3 covers 14 residues. CDR3 nucleotides: TGCGCCAGCAGGCCCGGGACAGGGGAAACTGAAGCTTTCTTT. It encodes CASRPGTGETEAFF.

This clonotype was observed many times. The DNA of the CDR3 is TGTGCCAGCAGCCAACAGGGGAGGCACGAGCAGTACTTC. This encodes CASSQQGRHEQYF. The chain uses TRBV6-2 or TRBV6-3 and TRBJ2-7; D is possibly TRBD1 (7 bases). The CDR3 sequence is 13 residues long. The V end lost 6 bases, the J end lost 5 bases, and 14 bases lay between the germline ends. Germline CDR1 is MNHEY and CDR2 is SVGEGT.

This clonotype has a count of ten or more. The J gene is TRBJ2-5, the V gene TRBV7-2; TRBD2 agrees at 15 bases. The CDR3 runs 16 residues. CDR1 and CDR2 from the germline V gene are SGHTA and FQGNSA. Germline trimming cut 5 bases from V and 5 bases from J; bases unmatched to any gene: 6. CDR3 loop: CASSSWTSGGAETQYF. CDR3 nucleotide sequence: TGTGCCAGCAGCAGTTGGACTAGCGGGGGGGCGGAGACCCAGTACTTC. The full variable domain, in which reference TRBV7-2 and TRBJ2-5 provide the parts outside the CDR3, is GAGVSQSPSNKVTEKGKDVELRCDPISGHTALYWYRQSLGQGLEFLIYFQGNSAPDKSGLPSDRFSAERTGGSVSTLTIQRTQQEDSAVYLCASSSWTSGGAETQYFGPGTRLLVL.

There are many counts of this clonotype. The rearrangement joins TRBV7-2 to TRBJ2-7, with 8 bases fitting TRBD1. V dropped 7 bases and J dropped 3; count of bases not matched to a gene: 11. CDR3 size: 15 residues. Germline V gene lookup returns CDR1 SGHTA and CDR2 FQGNSA. This chain's CDR3 is CASTLNQGASYEQYF. As DNA, the CDR3 is TGTGCCAGCACCCTCAATCAGGGGGCCAGCTACGAGCAGTACTTC.

This clonotype was seen ten or more times. This rearrangement joins TRBV5-4 to TRBJ2-7; a possible D gene is TRBD1 (6 bases). This CDR3 spans 16 amino acids. V lost 4 bases and J lost 0, with 17 bases in between. Germline CDR1 reads SGHNT; CDR2 reads YYREEE (reference sequence). CDR3 residues: CASSQQGQPYSYEQYF. In nucleotides, the CDR3 is TGTGCCAGCAGCCAACAGGGACAACCTTACTCCTACGAGCAGTACTTC.

The chain links TRBV12-3 or TRBV12-4 to TRBJ2-3; 12 nucleotides align to TRBD2. Unmatched junction bases numbered 8, after V lost 0 bases and J lost 7 bases. CDR3 length: 17 amino acids. DNA of the CDR3: TGTGCCAGCAGTTTAGCGACTAGCGGGGGATCATCGAATACGCAGTATTTT. Protein sequence: CASSLATSGGSSNTQYF.

The chain has TRBV6-2 or TRBV6-3 and TRBJ1-6, with 9 bases fitting TRBD1. The length of the CDR3 is 16 residues. Germline CDR1 is MNHEY and CDR2 is SVGEGT. Trimming removed 2 bases from V and 10 bases from J; junction bases left unmatched: 9. The CDR3 region has the DNA TGTGCCAGCAGTTACGAGACAGGGGGAAAACGATCACCCCTCCACTTT. The encoded protein is CASSYETGGKRSPLHF.

This clonotype was counted ten times or more. The CDR3 loop is CASSGPAGRPPDTQYF. CDR3 DNA sequence: TGTGCCAGCAGTGGCCCAGCGGGGCGGCCACCAGATACGCAGTATTTT. This chain links TRBV6-2 or TRBV6-3 with TRBJ2-3, with 7 bases lining up with TRBD2. The CDR3 is made up of 16 amino acids. With V trimmed by 5 bases and J by 4 bases, 12 bases remained unmatched. From germline, CDR1 is MNHEY and CDR2 SVGEGT.